This passage covers 9 T cell receptor beta chains from one sample sequenced in a study of identical twins. MiXCR, run by TCRdb on the 5' RACE reads, gives a single entry per CDR3 protein. The sample carries about 240,000 distinct CDR3 sequences, about 11% recorded once. The sequenced material came from memory T cells sorted from blood. Every receptor here comes from a man between 45 and 60 years old in good health.

The table lists this clonotype with a few counts. The rearrangement links TRBV11-1 to TRBJ2-5; the match to TRBD2 covers 14 bases. The CDR3 loop spans 17 amino acids. V lost 5 bases to trimming and J lost 1 base; unmatched junction nucleotides: 6. In germline, CDR1 is SGHAT, CDR2 FQDESV (reference sequence). CDR3 in DNA: TGTGCCAGCAGCCCAGGGACTAGCGGGAGCCTCCAAGAGACCCAGTACTTC. Protein: CASSPGTSGSLQETQYF.

This clonotype has just a few counts. The chain has TRBV5-1 and TRBJ1-4; D is perhaps TRBD1 (5 bases). V lost 1 base to trimming and J lost 6 bases, with 16 bases between them. CDR1 and CDR2 (germline): SGHRS, YFSETQ. The CDR3 covers 16 residues. The chain's CDR3 is CASSLSRGPLDEKLFF. The CDR3 DNA is TGCGCCAGCAGCTTGAGCCGGGGCCCCTTGGATGAAAAACTGTTTTTT.

The table lists this clonotype with a few counts. This rearrangement joins TRBV9 to TRBJ2-7; the D gene is possibly TRBD2 (6 bases). With 4 bases removed from V and 8 bases from J, the gap between germline ends came to 16 bases. The CDR3 totals 13 residues. CDR1 and CDR2 (germline): SGDLS, YYNGEE. The CDR3 bases are TGTGCCAGCAGCATCTCCGGGGGTCGGCAGCAGTACTTC. Translating gives CASSISGGRQQYF.

The J gene is TRBJ1-1, the V gene TRBV6-2 or TRBV6-3; tentative D call: TRBD1 (6 bases). The germline gives CDR1 MNHEY, CDR2 SVGEGT. This CDR3 region has 11 residues. Between the trimmed V and J ends, which lost 5 bases and 9 bases, there was a span of 10 bases. In DNA, the CDR3 is TGTGCCAGCAGTAGGCAGGGGAAAGCTTTCTTT. Its protein product is CASSRQGKAFF.

This clonotype was recorded at least ten times. The rearrangement links TRBV24-1 to TRBJ2-2, with TRBD2 matching 10 bases. This CDR3 comprises 19 residues. The germline V gene encodes CDR1 KGHDR and CDR2 SFDVKD. J lost 0 bases, V lost 0 bases, and 6 bases had no gene match. The CDR3 DNA is TGTGCCACCAGTGATTTGACCCCTAGCGGGGGCTCGAACACCGGGGAGCTGTTTTTT. It encodes CATSDLTPSGGSNTGELFF.

J is TRBJ1-5 and V is TRBV10-2; a weak D match, TRBD1 (5 bases). The germline V and J ends were trimmed by 2 bases and 4 bases, with 12 bases remaining between them. CDR1 is WSHSY and CDR2 is SAAADI in the germline V gene. There are 15 residues in the CDR3. This chain's CDR3 is CASSEQGGGNQPQHF. CDR3 in DNA: TGCGCCAGCAGTGAGCAGGGTGGGGGGAATCAGCCCCAGCATTTT.

This clonotype was seen repeatedly, ten times or more. The V and J genes are TRBV5-1 and TRBJ2-1; D remains unclear. CDR3 length equals 15 residues. Germline CDR1 reads SGHRS; CDR2 reads YFSETQ. V lost 5 bases, J lost 1 base, and 13 bases lay in between. The CDR3 DNA reads as TGCGCCAGCAGACCCCGGTTAGAGTCCTACAATGAGCAGTTCTTC. Protein product: CASRPRLESYNEQFF.

This clonotype was seen a few times. This chain uses TRBV10-3 with TRBJ1-2; 7 bases line up with TRBD1. CDR1 is ENHRY and CDR2 is SYGVKD in the germline V gene. J lost 2 bases, V lost 8 bases, and 8 bases had no gene match. The CDR3 loop spans 14 amino acids. The CDR3 reads CAIERDSGNYGYTF. The CDR3 region has the DNA TGTGCCATCGAGCGGGACAGTGGAAACTATGGCTACACCTTC.

This clonotype came up many times. The V gene is TRBV4-3, the J gene TRBJ2-7; no reliable D call. Trimming cost V 0 bases and J 2 bases, with 14 bases left between them. CDR1 is LGHNA and CDR2 is YSLEER in the germline V gene. The CDR3 spans 16 residues. The CDR3: CASSQDRVRRAYEQYF. The DNA of the CDR3 is TGCGCCAGCAGCCAAGATCGAGTGCGACGGGCCTACGAGCAGTACTTC.